This record covers a single T cell receptor beta chain. Sequencing used immunoSEQ multiplex PCR; TCRdb keeps in-frame clones, though not all of them. The sample contains tens of thousands of clones, roughly 96% of which appear only once. The data stem from a study of technical replicates of blood from four donors. This TCR derives from a human donor in good health. Sequencing was carried out using T cells isolated from PBMCs.

The CDR3 DNA reads TGTGCCAGCAGTTATGGAGGCAATACGCAGTATTTT. This translates into CASSYGGNTQYF. The rearrangement links TRBV7-8 to TRBJ2-3; a weak D match, TRBD2 (5 bases). CDR1 is SGHVS and CDR2 is FQNEAQ in the germline V gene. There are 12 residues in the CDR3. Trimming removed 6 bases from V and 7 bases from J, with 11 bases in between.